Sequencing of this T cell receptor beta chain was carried out in a study of T cells expressing NK-cell markers. Study information: The TCR beta repertoires were obtained from sorted CD3+CD56+NKG2C+, CD3+CD56+NKG2C- and CD3+CD56-NKG2C+ T cells.

CDR3 size: 13 residues. CDR1 and CDR2 (germline): DFQATT, SNEGSKA (reference sequence). TCRdb re-called the 5' RACE reads; every CDR3 protein appears as one record, without DNA. The sample's table shows about 430,000 distinct CDR3 sequences. The TCR originated in a woman between 45 and 65 years old in good health. V usage is TRBV20-1 and J usage is TRBJ2-2. The sample comprised blood T cells: a sorted CD56 or NKG2C T cell subset, CD4+ or CD8+ T cells, or bulk PBMC T cells (not recorded which). The CDR3 spells CSGEASNTGELFF.